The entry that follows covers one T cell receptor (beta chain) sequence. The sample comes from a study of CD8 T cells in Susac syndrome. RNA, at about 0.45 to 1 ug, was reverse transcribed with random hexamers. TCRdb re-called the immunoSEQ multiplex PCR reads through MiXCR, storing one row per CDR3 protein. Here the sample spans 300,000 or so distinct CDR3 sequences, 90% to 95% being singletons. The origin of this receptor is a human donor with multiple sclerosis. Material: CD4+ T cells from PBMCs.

The CDR3 loop is CASSLLTGGLDTEAFF. In DNA, the CDR3 is TGCGCCAGCAGCTTGCTGACAGGGGGATTGGACACTGAAGCTTTCTTT. The chain uses TRBV5-1 and TRBJ1-1; 9 bases align to TRBD1. CDR1 is SGHRS and CDR2 is YFSETQ in the germline V gene. The CDR3 consists of 16 residues. With V trimmed by 1 base and J by 3 bases, 7 bases remained unmatched.